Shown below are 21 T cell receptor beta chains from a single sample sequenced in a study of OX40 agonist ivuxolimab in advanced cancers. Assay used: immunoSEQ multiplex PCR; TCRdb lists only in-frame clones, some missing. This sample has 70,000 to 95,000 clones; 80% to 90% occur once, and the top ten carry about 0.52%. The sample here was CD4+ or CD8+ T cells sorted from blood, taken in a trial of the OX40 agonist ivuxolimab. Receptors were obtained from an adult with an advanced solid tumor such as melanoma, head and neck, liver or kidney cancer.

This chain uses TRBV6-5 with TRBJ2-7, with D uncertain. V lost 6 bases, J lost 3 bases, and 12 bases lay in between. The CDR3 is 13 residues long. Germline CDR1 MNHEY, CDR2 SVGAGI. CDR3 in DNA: TGTGCCAGCAGGTTGAGTATAGACTACGAGCAGTACTTC. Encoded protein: CASRLSIDYEQYF.

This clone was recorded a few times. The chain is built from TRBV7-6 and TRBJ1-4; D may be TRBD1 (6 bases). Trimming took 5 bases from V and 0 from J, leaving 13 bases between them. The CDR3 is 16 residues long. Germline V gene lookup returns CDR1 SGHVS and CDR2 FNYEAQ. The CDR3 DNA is TGTGCCAGCAGCCACTTTAGGGGGGCAACTAATGAAAAACTGTTTTTT. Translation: CASSHFRGATNEKLFF.

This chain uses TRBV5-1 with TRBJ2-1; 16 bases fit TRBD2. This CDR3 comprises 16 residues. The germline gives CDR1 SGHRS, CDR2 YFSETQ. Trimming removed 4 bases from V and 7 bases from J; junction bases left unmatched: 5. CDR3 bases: TGCGCCAGCAGCGTGGGACTAGCGGGAGGGATAAATGAGCAGTTCTTC. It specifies CASSVGLAGGINEQFF. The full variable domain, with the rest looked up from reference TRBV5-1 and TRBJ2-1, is KAGVTQTPRYLIKTRGQQVTLSCSPISGHRSVSWYQQTPGQGLQFLFEYFSETQRNKGNFPGRFSGRQFSNSRSEMNVSTLELGDSALYLCASSVGLAGGINEQFFGPGTRLTVL.

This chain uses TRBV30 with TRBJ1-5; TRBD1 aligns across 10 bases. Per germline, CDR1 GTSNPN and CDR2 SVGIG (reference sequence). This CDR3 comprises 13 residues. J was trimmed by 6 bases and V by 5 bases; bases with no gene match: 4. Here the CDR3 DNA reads TGTGCCTGGCGACAGGGGGCTACTCAGCCCCAGCATTTT. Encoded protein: CAWRQGATQPQHF.

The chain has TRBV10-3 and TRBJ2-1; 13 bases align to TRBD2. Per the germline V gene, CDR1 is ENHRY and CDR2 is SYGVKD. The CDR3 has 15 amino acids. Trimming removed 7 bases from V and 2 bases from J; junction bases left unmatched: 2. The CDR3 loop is CAIKGTSGTYNEQFF. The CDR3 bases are TGTGCCATCAAAGGGACTAGCGGGACCTACAATGAGCAGTTCTTC.

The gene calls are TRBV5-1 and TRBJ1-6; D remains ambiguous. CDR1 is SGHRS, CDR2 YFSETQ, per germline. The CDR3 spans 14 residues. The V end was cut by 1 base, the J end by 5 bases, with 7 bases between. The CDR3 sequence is CASSLTRDNSPLHF. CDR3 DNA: TGCGCCAGCAGCTTGACCAGAGATAATTCACCCCTCCACTTT. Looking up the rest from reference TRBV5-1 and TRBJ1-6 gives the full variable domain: KAGVTQTPRYLIKTRGQQVTLSCSPISGHRSVSWYQQTPGQGLQFLFEYFSETQRNKGNFPGRFSGRQFSNSRSEMNVSTLELGDSALYLCASSLTRDNSPLHFGNGTRLTVT.

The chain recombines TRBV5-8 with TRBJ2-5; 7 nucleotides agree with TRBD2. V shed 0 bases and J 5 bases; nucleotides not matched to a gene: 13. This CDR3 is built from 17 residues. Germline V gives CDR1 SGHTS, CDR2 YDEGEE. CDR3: CASSLANLAASVETQYF. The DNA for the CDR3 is TGTGCCAGCAGCTTGGCCAACCTAGCGGCTTCCGTGGAGACCCAGTACTTC.

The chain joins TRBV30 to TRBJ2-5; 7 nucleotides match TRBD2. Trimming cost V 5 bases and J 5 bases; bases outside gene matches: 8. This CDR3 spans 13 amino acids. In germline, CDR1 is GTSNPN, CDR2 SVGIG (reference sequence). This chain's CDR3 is CAWALAGVETQYF. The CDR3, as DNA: TGTGCCTGGGCCCTGGCGGGAGTCGAGACCCAGTACTTC.

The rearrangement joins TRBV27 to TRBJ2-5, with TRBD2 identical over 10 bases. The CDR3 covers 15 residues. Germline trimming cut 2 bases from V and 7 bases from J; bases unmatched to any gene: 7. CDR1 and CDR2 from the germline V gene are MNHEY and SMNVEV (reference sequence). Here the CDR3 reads CASSLLAGAVGTQYF. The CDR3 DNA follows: TGTGCCAGCAGTTTACTAGCGGGGGCGGTGGGGACCCAGTACTTC.

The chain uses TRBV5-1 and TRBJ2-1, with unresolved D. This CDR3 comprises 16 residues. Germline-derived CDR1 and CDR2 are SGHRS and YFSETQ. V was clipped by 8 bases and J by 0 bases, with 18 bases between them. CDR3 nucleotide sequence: TGCGCCAGAGGGTGGCGGCAGTCCAGCTCCTACAATGAGCAGTTCTTC. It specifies CARGWRQSSSYNEQFF.

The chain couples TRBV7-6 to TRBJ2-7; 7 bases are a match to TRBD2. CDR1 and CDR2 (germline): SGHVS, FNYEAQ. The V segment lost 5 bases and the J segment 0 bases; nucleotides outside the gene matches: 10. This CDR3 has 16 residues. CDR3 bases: TGTGCCAGCAGCGCCCAGCCTAGCGGCAGCTCCTACGAGCAGTACTTC. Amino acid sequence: CASSAQPSGSSYEQYF.

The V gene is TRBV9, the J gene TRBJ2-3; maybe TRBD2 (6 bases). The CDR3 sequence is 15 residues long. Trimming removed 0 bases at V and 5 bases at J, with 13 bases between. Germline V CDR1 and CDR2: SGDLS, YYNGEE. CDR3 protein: CASSVGPQGGDTQYF. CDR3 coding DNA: TGTGCCAGCAGCGTAGGGCCGCAGGGAGGAGATACGCAGTATTTT.

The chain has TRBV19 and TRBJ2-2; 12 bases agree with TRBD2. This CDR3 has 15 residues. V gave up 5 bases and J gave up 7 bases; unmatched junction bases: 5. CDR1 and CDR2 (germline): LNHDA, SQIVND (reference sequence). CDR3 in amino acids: CASSPTTSGSGELFF. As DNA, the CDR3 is TGTGCCAGTAGTCCCACGACTAGCGGGAGCGGGGAGCTGTTTTTT.

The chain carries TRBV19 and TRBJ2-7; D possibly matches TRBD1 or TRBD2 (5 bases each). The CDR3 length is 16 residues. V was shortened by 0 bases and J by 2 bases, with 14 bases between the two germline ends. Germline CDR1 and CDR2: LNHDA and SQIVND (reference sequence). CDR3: CASSIDHGTPTYEQYF. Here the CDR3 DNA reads TGTGCCAGTAGTATAGATCACGGGACGCCAACCTACGAGCAGTACTTC.

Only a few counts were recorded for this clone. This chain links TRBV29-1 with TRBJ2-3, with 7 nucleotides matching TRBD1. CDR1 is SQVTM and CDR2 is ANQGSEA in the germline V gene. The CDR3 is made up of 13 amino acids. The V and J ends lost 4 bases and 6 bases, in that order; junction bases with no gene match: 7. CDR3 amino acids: CSVGDSPTDTQYF. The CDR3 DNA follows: TGCAGCGTTGGGGACAGTCCCACGGATACGCAGTATTTT.

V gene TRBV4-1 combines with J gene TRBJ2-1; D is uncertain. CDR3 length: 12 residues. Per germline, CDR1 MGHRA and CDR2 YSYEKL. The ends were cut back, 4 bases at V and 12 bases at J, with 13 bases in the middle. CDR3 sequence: CASSLAASGQFF. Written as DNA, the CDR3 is TGCGCCAGCAGCCTGGCGGCGTCTGGGCAGTTCTTC.

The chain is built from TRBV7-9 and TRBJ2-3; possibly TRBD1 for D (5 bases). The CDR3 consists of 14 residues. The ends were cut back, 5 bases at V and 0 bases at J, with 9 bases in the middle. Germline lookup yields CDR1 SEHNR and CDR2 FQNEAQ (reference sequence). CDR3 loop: CASSQGPSTDTQYF. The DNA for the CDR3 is TGTGCCAGCAGCCAGGGTCCTAGCACAGATACGCAGTATTTT.

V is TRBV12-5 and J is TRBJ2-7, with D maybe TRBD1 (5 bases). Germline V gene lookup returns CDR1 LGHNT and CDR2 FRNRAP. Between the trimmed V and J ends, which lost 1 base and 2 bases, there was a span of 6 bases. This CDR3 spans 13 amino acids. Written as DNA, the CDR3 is TGTGCTAGTGGTTTGGGCAGGGCCTACGAGCAGTACTTC. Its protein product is CASGLGRAYEQYF.

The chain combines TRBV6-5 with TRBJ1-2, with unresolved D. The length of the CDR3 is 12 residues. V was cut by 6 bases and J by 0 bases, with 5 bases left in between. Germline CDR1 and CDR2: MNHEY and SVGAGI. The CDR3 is CASSRANYGYTF. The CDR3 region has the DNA TGTGCCAGCAGCCGCGCTAACTATGGCTACACCTTC.

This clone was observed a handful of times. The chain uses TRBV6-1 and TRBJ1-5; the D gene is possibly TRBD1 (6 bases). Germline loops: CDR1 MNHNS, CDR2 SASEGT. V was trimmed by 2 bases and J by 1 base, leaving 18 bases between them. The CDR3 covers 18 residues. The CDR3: CASSEIGAGAGSNQPQHF. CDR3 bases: TGTGCCAGCAGTGAAATCGGCGCGGGGGCAGGAAGCAATCAGCCCCAGCATTTT.

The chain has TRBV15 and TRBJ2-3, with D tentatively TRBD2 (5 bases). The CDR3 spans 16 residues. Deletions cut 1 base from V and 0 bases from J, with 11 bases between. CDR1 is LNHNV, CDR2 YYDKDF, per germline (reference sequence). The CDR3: CATSRATTPSTDTQYF. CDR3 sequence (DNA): TGTGCCACCAGCAGAGCGACTACCCCGAGCACAGATACGCAGTATTTT. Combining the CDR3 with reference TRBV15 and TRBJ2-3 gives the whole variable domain DAMVIQNPRYQVTQFGKPVTLSCSQTLNHNVMYWYQQKSSQAPKLLFHYYDKDFNNEADTPDNFQSRRPNTSFCFLDIRSPGLGDTAMYLCATSRATTPSTDTQYFGPGTRLTVL.